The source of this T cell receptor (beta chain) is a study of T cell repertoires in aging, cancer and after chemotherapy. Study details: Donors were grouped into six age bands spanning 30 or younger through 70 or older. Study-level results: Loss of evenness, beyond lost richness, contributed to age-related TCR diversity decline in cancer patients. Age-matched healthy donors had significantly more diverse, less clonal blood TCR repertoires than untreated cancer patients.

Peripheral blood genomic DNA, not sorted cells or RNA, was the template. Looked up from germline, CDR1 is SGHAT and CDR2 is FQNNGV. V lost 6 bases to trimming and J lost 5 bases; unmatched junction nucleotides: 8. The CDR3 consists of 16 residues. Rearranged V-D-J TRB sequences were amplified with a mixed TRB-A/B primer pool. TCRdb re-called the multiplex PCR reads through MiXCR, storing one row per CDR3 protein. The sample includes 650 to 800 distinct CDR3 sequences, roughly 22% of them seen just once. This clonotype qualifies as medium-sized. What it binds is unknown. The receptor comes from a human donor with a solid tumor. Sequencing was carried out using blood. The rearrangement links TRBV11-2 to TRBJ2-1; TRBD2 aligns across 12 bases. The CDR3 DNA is TGTGCCAGCAGGCGCGGACTAGCGGGGAAGCACAATGAGCAGTTCTTC. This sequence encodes CASRRGLAGKHNEQFF.